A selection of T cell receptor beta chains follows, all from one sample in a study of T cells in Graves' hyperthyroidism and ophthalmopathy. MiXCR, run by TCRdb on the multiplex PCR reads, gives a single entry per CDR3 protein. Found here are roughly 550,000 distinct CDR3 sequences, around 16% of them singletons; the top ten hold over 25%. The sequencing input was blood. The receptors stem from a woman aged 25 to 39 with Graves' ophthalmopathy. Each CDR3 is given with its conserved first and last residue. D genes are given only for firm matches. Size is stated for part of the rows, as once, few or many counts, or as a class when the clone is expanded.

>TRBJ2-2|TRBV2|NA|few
CASMQTGSGIGELFF
TGTGCCAGCATGCAAACAGGGTCCGGCATCGGGGAGCTGTTTTTT
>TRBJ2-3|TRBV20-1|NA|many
CSAGTQTGAGDTQYF
TGCAGTGCTGGAACCCAGACAGGCGCCGGAGATACGCAGTATTTT
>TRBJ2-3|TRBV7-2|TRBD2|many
CASSFSGRGTDTQYF
TGTGCCAGCAGCTTTAGCGGGAGGGGCACAGATACGCAGTATTTT
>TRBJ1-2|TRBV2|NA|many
CASSETEALIHYGYTF
TGTGCCAGCAGTGAAACAGAAGCGCTAATTCACTATGGCTACACCTTC
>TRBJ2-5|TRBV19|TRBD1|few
CASSAAGGQETQYF
TGTGCCAGTAGTGCGGCAGGGGGCCAAGAGACCCAGTACTTC
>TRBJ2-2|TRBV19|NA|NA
CASSIVGYANTGELFF
TGTGCCAGTAGTATAGTTGGGTACGCGAACACCGGGGAGCTGTTTTTT
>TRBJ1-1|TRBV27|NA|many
CASSINRDPNTEAFF
TGTGCCAGCAGTATAAACAGGGACCCGAACACTGAAGCTTTCTTT
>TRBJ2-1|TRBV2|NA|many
CASSAEARSSYNEQFF
TGTGCCAGCAGTGCTGAAGCGAGGAGCTCCTACAATGAGCAGTTCTTC
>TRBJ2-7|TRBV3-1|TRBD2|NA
CASGGGSVFYEQYF
TGTGCCAGCGGCGGGGGTAGTGTATTTTACGAGCAGTACTTC
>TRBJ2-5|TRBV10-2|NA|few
CASSESEGAQYF
TGCGCCAGCAGTGAGTCGGAAGGGGCCCAGTACTTC
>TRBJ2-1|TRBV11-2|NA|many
CASSPRDPTFYNEQFF
TGTGCCAGCAGCCCCCGCGACCCTACTTTCTACAATGAGCAGTTCTTC
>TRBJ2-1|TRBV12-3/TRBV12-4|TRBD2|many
CASSLALSGRVDEQFF
TGTGCCAGCAGTTTAGCGCTGAGCGGGAGAGTCGATGAGCAGTTCTTC
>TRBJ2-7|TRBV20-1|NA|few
CSARDRGAEQYF
TGCAGTGCTAGAGATAGAGGGGCAGAGCAGTACTTC
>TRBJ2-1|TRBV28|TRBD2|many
CASSSGGSSYNEQFF
TGTGCCAGCAGTTCGGGGGGGTCGTCCTACAATGAGCAGTTCTTC
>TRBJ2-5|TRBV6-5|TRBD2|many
CASSYSMSSGSRETQYF
TGTGCCAGCAGTTACTCGATGTCTAGCGGGAGTAGGGAGACCCAGTACTTC
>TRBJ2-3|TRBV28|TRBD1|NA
CASSSNTGTGAVNTQYF
TGTGCCAGCAGTTCAAATACCGGGACAGGGGCCGTAAATACGCAGTATTTT
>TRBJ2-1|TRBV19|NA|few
CASSMGDEQFF
TGTGCCAGTAGTATGGGGGATGAGCAGTTCTTC
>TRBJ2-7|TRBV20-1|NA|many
CSARDIRSSYEQYF
TGCAGTGCTAGAGATATTAGATCCTCCTACGAGCAGTACTTC
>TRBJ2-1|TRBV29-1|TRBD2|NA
CSVSGRDTYNEQFF
TGCAGCGTAAGCGGGAGGGATACCTACAATGAGCAGTTCTTC
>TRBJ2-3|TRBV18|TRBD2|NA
CTSSRTSGTDTQYF
TGTACCAGCTCACGTACTAGCGGTACAGATACGCAGTATTTT
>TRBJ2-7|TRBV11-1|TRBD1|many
CASSFYRGQGYEQYF
TGTGCCAGCAGCTTTTACAGGGGACAGGGCTACGAGCAGTACTTC
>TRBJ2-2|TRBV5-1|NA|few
CASSWPRVGGATGELFF
TGCGCCAGCAGCTGGCCCCGGGTGGGGGGCGCCACCGGGGAGCTGTTTTTT
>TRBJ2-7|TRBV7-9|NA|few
CASKYSNTYEQYF
TGTGCCAGCAAGTACAGTAATACCTACGAGCAGTACTTC
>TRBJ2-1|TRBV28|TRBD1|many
CASRFGTGGGNEQFF
TGTGCCAGCAGATTTGGGACAGGGGGCGGCAATGAGCAGTTCTTC
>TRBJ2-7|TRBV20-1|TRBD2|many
CSARPAGSYEQYF
TGCAGTGCTCGCCCAGCGGGAAGCTACGAGCAGTACTTC
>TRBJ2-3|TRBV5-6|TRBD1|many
CASTPDRGSTDTQYF
TGTGCCAGCACACCTGACAGGGGTAGCACAGATACGCAGTATTTT
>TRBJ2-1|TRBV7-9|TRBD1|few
CASSPTQGGSYNEQFF
TGTGCCAGCAGCCCGACACAGGGGGGCTCCTACAATGAGCAGTTCTTC
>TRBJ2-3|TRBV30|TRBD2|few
CAWSPGLAGGPGTDTQYF
TGTGCCTGGAGCCCCGGGCTAGCGGGAGGGCCTGGGACAGATACGCAGTATTTT
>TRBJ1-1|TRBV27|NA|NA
CASSRMKAFF
TGTGCCAGCAGTCGTATGAAAGCTTTCTTT
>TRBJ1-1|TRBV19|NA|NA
CASSIYPTEAFF
TGTGCCAGTAGTATTTATCCCACTGAAGCTTTCTTT
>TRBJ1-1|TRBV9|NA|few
CASSVAGRDTEAFF
TGTGCCAGCAGCGTAGCTGGGAGGGACACTGAAGCTTTCTTT
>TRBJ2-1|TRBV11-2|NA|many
CASSRDPQSNEQFF
TGTGCCAGCAGCCGTGATCCTCAAAGCAATGAGCAGTTCTTC
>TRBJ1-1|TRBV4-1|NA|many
CASSQDDGMPMNTEAFF
TGCGCCAGCAGCCAAGATGACGGGATGCCTATGAACACTGAAGCTTTCTTT
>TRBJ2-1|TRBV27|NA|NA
CASSRGASSYNEQFF
TGTGCCAGCTCCCGTGGCGCGAGCTCCTACAATGAGCAGTTCTTC
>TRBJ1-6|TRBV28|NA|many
CASSFGGISSPLHF
TGTGCCAGCAGTTTTGGGGGGATCAGTTCACCCCTCCACTTT
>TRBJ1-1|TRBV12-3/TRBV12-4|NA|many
CASSPNGGNTEAFF
TGTGCCAGCAGTCCGAATGGGGGGAACACTGAAGCTTTCTTT
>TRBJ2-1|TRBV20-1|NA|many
CSASDGQFF
TGCAGTGCCTCAGATGGGCAGTTCTTC
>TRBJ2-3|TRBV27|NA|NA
CASSLNRNTDTQYF
TGTGCCAGCAGTTTAAACAGGAACACAGATACGCAGTATTTT
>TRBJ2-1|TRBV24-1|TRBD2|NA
CATSDFASGENNEQSF
TGTGCCACCAGTGATTTTGCTAGCGGGGAAAACAATGAGCAGTCCTTC
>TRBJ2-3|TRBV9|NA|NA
CASSAPGREADTQYF
TGTGCCAGCAGCGCTCCAGGTCGGGAAGCAGATACGCAGTATTTT
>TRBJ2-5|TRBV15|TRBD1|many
CATSRGQRIETQYF
TGTGCCACCAGTCGGGGACAGAGAATAGAGACCCAGTACTTC
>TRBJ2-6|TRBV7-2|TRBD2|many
CASSWPLLQAGGFGANVLTF
TGTGCCAGCAGCTGGCCCCTCCTTCAAGCGGGAGGGTTTGGGGCCAACGTCCTGACTTTC
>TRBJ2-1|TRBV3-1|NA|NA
CASSLALGSEQFF
TGTGCCAGCAGCCTAGCACTAGGGAGTGAGCAGTTCTTC
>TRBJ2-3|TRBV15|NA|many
CATSRDKDVTDTQYF
TGTGCCACCAGCAGAGATAAGGACGTCACAGATACGCAGTATTTT
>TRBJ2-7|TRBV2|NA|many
CASRSDGTYEQYF
TGTGCCAGCAGGAGCGATGGGACCTACGAGCAGTACTTC
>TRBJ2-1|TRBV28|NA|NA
CASTYGLAGLYNEQFF
TGTGCCAGCACCTACGGCCTAGCCGGCCTCTACAATGAGCAGTTCTTC
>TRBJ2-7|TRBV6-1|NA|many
CASSERQGPTVYEQYF
TGTGCCAGCAGTGAACGGCAGGGGCCCACCGTCTACGAGCAGTACTTC
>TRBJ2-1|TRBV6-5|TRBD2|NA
CASSYYAGGLNEQFF
TGTGCCAGCAGTTACTATGCGGGAGGGTTGAATGAGCAGTTCTTC
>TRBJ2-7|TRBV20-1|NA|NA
CSAGTPTYEQYF
TGCAGTGCAGGGACACCAACCTACGAGCAGTACTTC
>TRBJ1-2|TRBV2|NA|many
CASREGGGTYGYTF
TGTGCCAGCAGAGAGGGGGGGGGGACTTATGGCTACACCTTC
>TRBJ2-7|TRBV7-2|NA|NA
CASSSTGTRGYKQYF
TGTGCCAGCTCTTCCACCGGGACTCGGGGGTACAAGCAGTACTTC
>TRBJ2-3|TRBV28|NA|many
CASTRGPPFSTDTQYF
TGTGCCAGCACACGAGGGCCGCCCTTTAGCACAGATACGCAGTATTTT
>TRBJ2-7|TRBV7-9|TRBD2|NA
CASSRPAGLADEQYF
TGTGCCAGCAGCCGGCCGGCCGGACTAGCGGACGAGCAGTACTTC
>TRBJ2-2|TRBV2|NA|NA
CASTSRSYSNTGELFF
TGTGCCAGCACTTCCCGGTCCTATTCGAACACCGGGGAGCTGTTTTTT
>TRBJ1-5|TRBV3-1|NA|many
CASSHSRGRGGNQPQHF
TGTGCCAGCAGCCATTCGCGAGGGCGGGGGGGCAATCAGCCCCAGCATTTT
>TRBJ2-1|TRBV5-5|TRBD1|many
CASSFRDRGFNEQFF
TGTGCCAGCAGCTTCCGGGACAGGGGCTTCAATGAGCAGTTCTTC
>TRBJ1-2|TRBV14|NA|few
CASSQDPQYGYTF
TGTGCCAGCAGCCAAGATCCACAGTATGGCTACACCTTC
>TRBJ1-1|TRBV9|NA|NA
CASSVGKNTEAFF
TGTGCCAGCAGCGTAGGTAAGAACACTGAAGCTTTCTTT